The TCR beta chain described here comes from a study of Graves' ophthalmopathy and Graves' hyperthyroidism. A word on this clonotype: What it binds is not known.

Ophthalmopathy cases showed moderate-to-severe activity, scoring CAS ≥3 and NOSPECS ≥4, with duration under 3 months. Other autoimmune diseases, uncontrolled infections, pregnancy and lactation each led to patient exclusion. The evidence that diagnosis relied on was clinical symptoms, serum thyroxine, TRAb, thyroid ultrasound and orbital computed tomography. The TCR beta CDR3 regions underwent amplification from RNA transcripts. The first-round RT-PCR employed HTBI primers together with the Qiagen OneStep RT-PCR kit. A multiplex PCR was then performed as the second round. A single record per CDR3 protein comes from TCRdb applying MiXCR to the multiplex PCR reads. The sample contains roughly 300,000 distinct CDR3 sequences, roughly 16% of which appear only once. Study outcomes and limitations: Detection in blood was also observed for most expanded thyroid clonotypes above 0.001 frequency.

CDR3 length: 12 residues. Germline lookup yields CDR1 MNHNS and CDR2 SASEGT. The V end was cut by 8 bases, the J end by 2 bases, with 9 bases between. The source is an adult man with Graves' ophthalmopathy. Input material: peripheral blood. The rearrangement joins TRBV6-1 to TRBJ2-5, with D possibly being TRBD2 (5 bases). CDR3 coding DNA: TGTGCCAGCGGGAGAGCGCAAGAGACCCAGTACTTC. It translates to CASGRAQETQYF.